The 18 T cell receptor beta chains listed next were all sequenced from one sample in a study of blood T cell repertoires in COVID-19. Produced via immunoSEQ multiplex PCR; TCRdb's table is partial and in-frame only. The sample has around 250,000 clones, around 90% seen once. What was sequenced was peripheral blood. Every receptor here comes from a woman aged 60-70 years with COVID-19, enrolled during active disease.

This rearrangement joins TRBV6-5 to TRBJ2-1, with D unresolved. The V gene lost 0 bases and the J gene lost 4 bases, with 4 bases spanning the gap. The germline V gene encodes CDR1 MNHEY and CDR2 SVGAGI. The CDR3 extends over 13 amino acids. This CDR3 is CASSYSRYNEQFF. As DNA, the CDR3 is TGTGCCAGCAGTTACTCCAGGTACAATGAGCAGTTCTTC.

The V call is TRBV12-3 or TRBV12-4, the J call TRBJ1-2; D may be TRBD1 (6 bases). Trimming removed 10 bases at V and 0 bases at J, with 9 bases between. This CDR3 spans 12 amino acids. The DNA of the CDR3 is TGTGCCACGACAGGAGCTAACTATGGCTACACCTTC. Translated, it gives CATTGANYGYTF.

V and J are TRBV30 and TRBJ2-3; 12 bases fit TRBD2. The V gene end was trimmed by 5 bases and the J gene end by 4 bases; junction bases not matched to a gene: 1. From germline, CDR1 is GTSNPN and CDR2 SVGIG (reference sequence). The CDR3 consists of 13 residues. CDR3 DNA: TGTGCCTGGGGACTAGCGGGGCCAGATACGCAGTATTTT. It yields the protein CAWGLAGPDTQYF.

The genes are TRBV21-1 and TRBJ1-5. TRBV21-1 is reported as a pseudogene. The CDR3 covers 13 residues. For the CDR3, the DNA is TGTGCCAGCAGCAAATACGGAGGTCAGCCCCAGCATTTT. This codes for CASSKYGGQPQHF.

The chain couples TRBV5-1 to TRBJ1-1; D call uncertain. Germline CDR1 and CDR2: SGHRS and YFSETQ. This CDR3 contains 16 residues. V was clipped by 6 bases and J by 1 base, with 19 bases between them. This CDR3 reads CASTTEGGLGNTEAFF. CDR3 DNA: TGCGCCAGCACCACCGAAGGAGGACTTGGGAACACTGAAGCTTTCTTT.

CDR3 region: CASSGSRVTSQPQHF. The DNA for the CDR3 is TGTGCCAGCAGTGGGAGCAGGGTTACGAGTCAGCCCCAGCATTTT. V usage is TRBV2 and J usage is TRBJ1-5; a weak D match, TRBD1 (5 bases). The CDR3 spans 15 residues. The germline V gene encodes CDR1 SNHLY and CDR2 FYNNEI. The V gene lost 4 bases and the J gene lost 6 bases, with 16 bases spanning the gap.

This chain uses TRBV5-6 with TRBJ1-5; possible D gene TRBD1, 5 bases. V shed 4 bases and J shed 5 bases, with 10 bases lying between them. CDR1 and CDR2 (germline): SGHDT, YYEEEE. The CDR3 covers 13 residues. In nucleotides, the CDR3 is TGTGCCAGCAGCCCGGGGGGGGATCAGCCCCAGCATTTT. It translates to CASSPGGDQPQHF.

In its sample, this clone was seen a few times. The chain joins TRBV9 to TRBJ1-2; 11 nucleotides align to TRBD1. Germline V gene sequence: CDR1 SGDLS, CDR2 YYNGEE. The trim removed 1 base at V and 4 bases at J, leaving 6 bases unmatched. The CDR3 runs to 16 residues. CDR3 DNA sequence: TGTGCCAGCAGCGTAAGAGGACAGGGGGCTGGCTATGGCTACACCTTC. Its protein product is CASSVRGQGAGYGYTF.

This clone occurred once. The rearrangement links TRBV7-2 to TRBJ2-1; 8 bases are shared with TRBD2. CDR1 and CDR2 from the germline V gene are SGHTA and FQGNSA. This CDR3 region has 18 residues. V lost 5 bases to trimming and J lost 2 bases; unmatched junction nucleotides: 14. The CDR3 reads CASSRRGGGTLTYNEQFF. CDR3 sequence (DNA): TGTGCCAGCAGCCGGCGTGGCGGGGGGACCTTGACCTACAATGAGCAGTTCTTC. Drawing the rest from reference TRBV7-2 and TRBJ2-1, the complete variable domain is GAGVSQSPSNKVTEKGKDVELRCDPISGHTALYWYRQSLGQGLEFLIYFQGNSAPDKSGLPSDRFSAERTGGSVSTLTIQRTQQEDSAVYLCASSRRGGGTLTYNEQFFGPGTRLTVL.

The rearrangement joins TRBV10-3 to TRBJ1-1; D is ambiguous. The CDR3 loop spans 13 amino acids. Deletions cut 11 bases from V and 2 bases from J, with 15 bases between. CDR1 and CDR2 (germline): ENHRY, SYGVKD. The CDR3 DNA follows: TGTGCCTCGGAGACTTCTAGAAACACTGAAGCTTTCTTT. Its translation is CASETSRNTEAFF.

V gene TRBV7-2 combines with J gene TRBJ1-3; no reliable D call. This CDR3 is built from 15 residues. V lost 5 bases and J 0 bases, leaving 11 bases between the germline ends. Germline lookup yields CDR1 SGHTA and CDR2 FQGNSA. The CDR3 bases are TGTGCCAGCAGCCCCCTTGCCGGCTCTGGAAACACCATATATTTT. Translated: CASSPLAGSGNTIYF.

This clone has more than one count but fewer than ten. The chain carries TRBV10-3 and TRBJ1-1; unclear D gene. Germline loops: CDR1 ENHRY, CDR2 SYGVKD. Trimming took off 3 bases at V and 0 bases at J, with 11 bases between the two ends. The CDR3 consists of 15 residues. Here the CDR3 reads CAISDVSRLNTEAFF. The DNA for the CDR3 is TGTGCCATCAGTGACGTATCGAGGCTGAACACTGAAGCTTTCTTT.

This rearrangement joins TRBV19 to TRBJ1-6; D gene ambiguous. Germline-derived CDR1 and CDR2 are LNHDA and SQIVND (reference sequence). This CDR3 contains 14 residues. Trimming removed 5 bases at V and 7 bases at J, with 12 bases between. The CDR3 loop is CASSLSGMNSPLHF. CDR3 sequence (DNA): TGTGCCAGTAGTTTGTCAGGCATGAATTCACCCCTCCACTTT.

V is TRBV15 and J is TRBJ2-3; the D gene is possibly TRBD2 (6 bases). The CDR3 runs 16 residues. The germline CDR1 and CDR2 sequences are LNHNV and YYDKDF (reference sequence). V was shortened by 0 bases and J by 4 bases, with 14 bases between the two germline ends. The CDR3 is CATSRDKALAADTQYF. The DNA for the CDR3 is TGTGCCACCAGCAGAGATAAGGCGTTAGCGGCAGATACGCAGTATTTT.

The rearrangement links TRBV6-5 to TRBJ2-5; the D gene is possibly TRBD2 (5 bases). Between the trimmed V and J ends, which lost 2 bases and 4 bases, there was a span of 11 bases. The germline CDR1 and CDR2 sequences are MNHEY and SVGAGI. The CDR3 spans 14 residues. The CDR3: CASSYVRGVETQYF. CDR3 nucleotides: TGTGCCAGCAGTTACGTTCGGGGTGTAGAGACCCAGTACTTC.

The CDR3 DNA reads TGTGCCAGCAGCGACCGGGACAGGTTCTATGGCTACACCTTC. As protein: CASSDRDRFYGYTF. The rearrangement uses TRBV9 and TRBJ1-2; 8 bases match TRBD1. Germline V gene lookup returns CDR1 SGDLS and CDR2 YYNGEE. The length of the CDR3 is 14 residues. Trimming took 3 bases from V and 4 from J; bases not matched to a gene: 5.

The chain uses TRBV3-1 (or the pseudogene TRBV3-2) and TRBJ2-7; 7 nucleotides agree with TRBD1. J gave up 2 bases and V 3 bases, and 13 bases lay outside the gene matches. CDR1 is LGHDT and CDR2 is YNNKEL in the germline V gene (reference sequence). The CDR3 length is 17 residues. CDR3 in amino acids: CASSHGETWDRTYEQYF. The CDR3 bases are TGTGCCAGCAGCCACGGAGAAACCTGGGACAGAACCTACGAGCAGTACTTC.

The gene calls are TRBV18 and TRBJ1-3, with D unresolved. Germline V gene data show CDR1 as KGHSH and CDR2 as LQKENI. This CDR3 has 15 amino acids. Trimming took 6 bases from V and 0 from J, leaving 12 bases between them. DNA of the CDR3: TGTGCCAGCTCCTATGCGCAGGACTCTGGAAACACCATATATTTT. It yields the protein CASSYAQDSGNTIYF.